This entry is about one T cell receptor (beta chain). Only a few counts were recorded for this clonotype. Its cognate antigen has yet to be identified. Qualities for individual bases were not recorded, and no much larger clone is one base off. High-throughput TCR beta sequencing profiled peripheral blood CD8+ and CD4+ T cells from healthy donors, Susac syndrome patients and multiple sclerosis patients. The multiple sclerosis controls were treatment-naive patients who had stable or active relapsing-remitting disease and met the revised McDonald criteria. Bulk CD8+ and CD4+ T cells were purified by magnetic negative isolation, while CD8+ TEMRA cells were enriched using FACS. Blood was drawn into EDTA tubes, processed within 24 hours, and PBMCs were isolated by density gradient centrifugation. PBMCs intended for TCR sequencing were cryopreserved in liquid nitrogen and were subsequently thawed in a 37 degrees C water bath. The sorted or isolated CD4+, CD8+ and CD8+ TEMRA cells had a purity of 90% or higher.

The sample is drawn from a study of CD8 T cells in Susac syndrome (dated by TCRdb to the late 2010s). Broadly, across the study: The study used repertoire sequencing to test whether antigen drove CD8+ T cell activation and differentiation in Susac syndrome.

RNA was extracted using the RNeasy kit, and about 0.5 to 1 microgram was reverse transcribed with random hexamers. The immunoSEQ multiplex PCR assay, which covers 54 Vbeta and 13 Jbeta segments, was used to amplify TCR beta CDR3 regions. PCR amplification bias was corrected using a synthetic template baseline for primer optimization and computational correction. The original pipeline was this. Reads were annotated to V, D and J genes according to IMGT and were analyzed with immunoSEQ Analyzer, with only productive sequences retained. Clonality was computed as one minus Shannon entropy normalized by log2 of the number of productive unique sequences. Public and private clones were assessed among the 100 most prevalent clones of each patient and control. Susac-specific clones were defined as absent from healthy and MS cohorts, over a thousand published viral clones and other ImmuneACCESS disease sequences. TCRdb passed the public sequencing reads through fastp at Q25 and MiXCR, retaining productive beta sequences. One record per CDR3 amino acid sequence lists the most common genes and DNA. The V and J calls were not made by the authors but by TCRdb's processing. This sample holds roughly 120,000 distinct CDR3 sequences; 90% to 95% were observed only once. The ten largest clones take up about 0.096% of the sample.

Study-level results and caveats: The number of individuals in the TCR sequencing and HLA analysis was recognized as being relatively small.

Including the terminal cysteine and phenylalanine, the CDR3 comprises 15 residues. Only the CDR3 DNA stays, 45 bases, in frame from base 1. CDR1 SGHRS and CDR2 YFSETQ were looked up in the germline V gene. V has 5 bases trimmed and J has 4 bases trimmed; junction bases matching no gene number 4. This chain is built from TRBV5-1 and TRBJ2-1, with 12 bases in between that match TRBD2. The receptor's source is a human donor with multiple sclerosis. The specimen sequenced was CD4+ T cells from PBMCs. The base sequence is TGCGCCAGCAGACCCGGGACTAGCGGGTACAATGAGCAGTTCTTC. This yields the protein CASRPGTSGYNEQFF.